This T cell receptor (beta chain) came from a study of blood T cell repertoires in COVID-19. Study details: There were acute and convalescent COVID-19 samples, and they came from the United States, Italy and Spain. From T cells, B-cell-depleted T cells, or PBMCs came the material, which was cDNA or gDNA.

The V gene's germline CDR1 is SGDLS and CDR2 YYNGEE. V lost 5 bases and J 8 bases, leaving 11 bases between the germline ends. The CDR3 has 12 residues. In the study's own analysis: The authors estimated nucleated cell counts from reference gene primer amplification. This table comes from immunoSEQ multiplex PCR, and its TCRdb copy is limited to in-frame clones, with some not included. V and J calls plus clone size are reproduced from that table; the DNA served to infer D and trimming. This table has hundreds of thousands of clones, over 80% appearing once. Material for sequencing was peripheral blood. The chain combines TRBV9 with TRBJ1-3; a weak D match, TRBD1 (5 bases). The sequence was obtained from a woman between 45 and 60 years old with active or convalescent COVID-19. Written as DNA, the CDR3 is TGTGCCAGCAGAGGGGTAGGAGACACCATATATTTT. It yields the protein CASRGVGDTIYF.